Listed below are T cell receptor beta chains from one sample, sequenced in a study of PD-1 blockade in classical Hodgkin lymphoma. Profiled with immunoSEQ multiplex PCR; TCRdb holds only in-frame clones, not every one. The data show about 7,500 clones, about 80% seen once. The sample was peripheral blood mononuclear cells (PBMCs), taken at baseline. The receptors here all came from a human donor with classical Hodgkin lymphoma. The CDR3 runs from the conserved cysteine through the conserved F or W. Each record gives: D gene, clone size, V gene, J gene, CDR3 protein, CDR3 DNA. A D gene is named only where the DNA matches it firmly. Clone size is given for some rows only: seen once, a few or many times, or a class if the clone is expanded.

.	.	TRBV28	TRBJ1-1	CASSLDGQGNTEAFF	TGTGCCAGCAGTTTGGACGGGCAGGGGAACACTGAAGCTTTCTTT
.	.	TRBV5-1	TRBJ1-1	CASSLRRQSGAEAFF	TGCGCCAGCAGCTTGCGCAGGCAATCGGGTGCTGAAGCTTTCTTT
.	.	TRBV6-6	TRBJ2-1	CASSYRPGSGGEQFF	TGTGCCAGCAGTTACCGGCCGGGGAGTGGCGGTGAGCAGTTCTTC
TRBD2	.	TRBV5-8	TRBJ2-1	CASSPGAGGEGYNEQFF	TGTGCCAGCAGCCCCGGAGCGGGAGGGGAGGGCTACAATGAGCAGTTCTTC
.	.	TRBV11-2	TRBJ2-7	CASSLGQGMGPYEQYF	TGTGCCAGCAGCTTAGGGCAGGGGATGGGTCCCTACGAGCAGTACTTC
.	.	TRBV5-1	TRBJ2-2	CASSLAVRTGELFF	TGCGCCAGCAGCTTGGCCGTCCGGACCGGGGAGCTGTTTTTT
.	.	TRBV27	TRBJ1-1	CASLRNTEAFF	TGTGCGTCTCTTCGGAACACTGAAGCTTTCTTT
.	.	TRBV5-1	TRBJ2-3	CASSFGSRSTDTQYF	TGCGCCAGCAGCTTCGGGAGCCGAAGCACAGATACGCAGTATTTT
.	.	TRBV5-1	TRBJ2-3	CACSPRVSSTDTQYF	TGCGCCTGCTCCCCGAGGGTGTCGAGCACAGATACGCAGTATTTT
.	.	TRBV6-1	TRBJ2-1	CASSGQFF	TGTGCCAGCAGTGGGCAGTTCTTC
TRBD1	once	TRBV9	TRBJ2-1	CASSVFGQGGYNEQFF	TGTGCCAGCAGCGTCTTCGGACAGGGTGGGTACAATGAGCAGTTCTTC
.	.	TRBV5-7	TRBJ2-7	CASSLGGDFYEQYF	TGTGCCAGCAGCTTGGGGGGGGATTTCTACGAGCAGTACTTC
.	.	TRBV4-3	TRBJ1-4	CASSQDSPNSPLGKLFF	TGCGCCAGCAGCCAAGATAGTCCTAATAGCCCGTTAGGAAAACTGTTTTTT
.	.	TRBV7-6	TRBJ2-5	CASSLGLTYQETQYF	TGTGCCAGCAGCTTAGGACTGACATATCAGGAGACCCAGTACTTC
.	.	TRBV5-1	TRBJ2-1	CASSEGGGLYNEQFF	TGCGCCAGCAGCGAGGGAGGGGGGTTATACAATGAGCAGTTCTTC
TRBD1	once	TRBV27	TRBJ2-7	CASSHLTGFEQYF	TGTGCCAGCAGTCACCTGACAGGGTTCGAGCAGTACTTC
.	.	TRBV18	TRBJ1-1	CASSYRVGNTEAFF	TGTGCCAGCTCGTACCGGGTGGGTAACACTGAAGCTTTCTTT
TRBD2	.	TRBV11-2	TRBJ2-5	CASSSGRATPAQYF	TGTGCCAGTTCTAGCGGGAGGGCCACCCCGGCCCAGTACTTC
.	.	TRBV5-1	TRBJ1-1	CASSFSNPRGTEAFF	TGCGCCAGCAGCTTTTCGAACCCTAGGGGCACTGAAGCTTTCTTT
TRBD1	.	TRBV4-3	TRBJ2-3	CASSQDYRGSPDTQYF	TGCGCCAGCAGCCAAGATTACAGGGGGAGCCCAGATACGCAGTATTTT
.	.	TRBV7-8	TRBJ1-1	CASSSGHVNTEAFF	TGTGCCAGCAGCTCAGGACACGTGAACACTGAAGCTTTCTTT
.	.	TRBV7-2	TRBJ1-3	CASSWTQSSGNTIYF	TGTGCCAGCAGCTGGACACAGAGCTCTGGAAACACCATATATTTT
.	once	TRBV5-1	TRBJ1-1	CASSLEGAANTEAFF	TGCGCCAGCAGCCTCGAAGGGGCGGCAAACACTGAAGCTTTCTTT
.	once	TRBV5-6	TRBJ1-2	CASSLVGGDNYGYTF	TGTGCCAGCAGCTTGGTAGGGGGAGACAACTATGGCTACACCTTC
TRBD1	.	TRBV5-1	TRBJ2-1	CASSLVSGQSVEQFF	TGCGCCAGCAGCTTGGTTTCGGGACAGTCGGTGGAGCAGTTCTTC
TRBD2	.	TRBV2	TRBJ2-1	CASSEGLAGHYNEQFF	TGTGCCAGCAGTGAAGGGTTAGCGGGACATTACAATGAGCAGTTCTTC
TRBD2	.	TRBV27	TRBJ2-7	CASSRLAGVSYEQYF	TGTGCCAGCAGTCGACTAGCGGGAGTGTCCTACGAGCAGTACTTC
TRBD2	.	TRBV11-2	TRBJ2-1	CASSPLAGARIEQFF	TGTGCCAGCAGCCCCCTAGCGGGAGCTCGGATTGAGCAGTTCTTC
.	.	TRBV18	TRBJ2-1	CASSPRIDNEQFF	TGTGCCAGCTCACCCAGGATAGACAATGAGCAGTTCTTC
TRBD2	.	TRBV5-1	TRBJ2-7	CASSQGTSGRRGYEQYF	TGCGCCAGCAGCCAAGGGACTAGCGGGAGAAGGGGCTACGAGCAGTACTTC
.	.	TRBV4-3	TRBJ1-1	CASSQVVRTEAFF	TGCGCCAGCAGCCAAGTAGTACGTACTGAAGCTTTCTTT
.	.	TRBV7-9	TRBJ2-7	CASSSIGVEQYF	TGTGCCAGCAGCTCGATTGGAGTAGAGCAGTACTTC
.	.	TRBV5-6	TRBJ1-6	CASSSDSVIGSPLHF	TGTGCCAGCAGCTCTGATTCGGTAATCGGATCACCCCTCCACTTT
.	.	TRBV5-6	TRBJ2-7	CASSLGGDFYEQYF	TGTGCCAGCAGCTTGGGAGGGGATTTCTACGAGCAGTACTTC
.	few	TRBV4-3	TRBJ2-3	CASSQSPLSASTDTQYF	TGCGCCAGCAGCCAATCCCCTCTTAGCGCTAGCACAGATACGCAGTATTTT
.	.	TRBV7-9	TRBJ2-1	CASSYPQALKYEQFF	TGTGCCAGCAGCTATCCCCAGGCCTTAAAGTATGAGCAGTTCTTC
.	.	TRBV19	TRBJ2-5	CASSSFFRGLQETQYF	TGTGCCAGTAGCTCCTTCTTTAGGGGCCTACAAGAGACCCAGTACTTC
TRBD2	.	TRBV7-2	TRBJ2-5	CASQLAGGRGRETQYF	TGTGCCAGTCAACTAGCGGGAGGCAGGGGACGAGAGACCCAGTACTTC
TRBD2	.	TRBV4-2	TRBJ2-1	CASSPILAGQSSYNEQFF	TGTGCCAGCAGCCCGATACTAGCGGGACAAAGCTCCTACAATGAGCAGTTCTTC
.	.	TRBV7-3	TRBJ2-7	CASAGPNSYEQYF	TGTGCCAGCGCCGGGCCGAACTCCTACGAGCAGTACTTC
.	.	TRBV7-8	TRBJ1-4	CASSKTGPTNEKLFF	TGTGCCAGCAGCAAAACAGGTCCAACTAATGAAAAACTGTTTTTT
.	.	TRBV6-4	TRBJ2-1	CASRKEQFF	TGTGCCAGCAGGAAAGAGCAGTTCTTC
TRBD1	.	TRBV5-1	TRBJ2-5	CASSYKTGWETQYF	TGCGCCAGCAGCTATAAGACAGGGTGGGAGACCCAGTACTTC